What follows are 10 T cell receptor beta chains derived from one specimen sequenced in a study of molecular identifiers for immune sequencing clone quantification. One entry per CDR3 protein, called by TCRdb with MiXCR from the PCR reads. There are 75,000 to 100,000 distinct CDR3 sequences in the sample; under 20% occur only once, and roughly 0.8% lies in the top ten. Sequencing input: naive CD8+ T cells from blood, with Jurkat cell RNA spiked in. Subset reported: FACS-sorted CD8+CD4-CCR7+CD45RA+ naive T cells. These receptors were obtained from a human donor in good health. Some libraries in this study had Jurkat cell RNA spiked in.

At least ten counts were recorded for this clonotype. The chain combines TRBV12-3 or TRBV12-4 with TRBJ1-5, with unresolved D. This CDR3 spans 14 amino acids. V dropped 6 bases and J dropped 1 base, with 10 bases sitting between them. CDR3 region: CASSLGGSNQPQHF. The CDR3 DNA follows: TGTGCCAGCAGCTTGGGAGGAAGCAATCAGCCCCAGCATTTT.

In this sample, this clonotype turned up many times. The chain uses TRBV7-9 and TRBJ2-2; D might be TRBD1 (5 bases). There are 16 residues in the CDR3. Germline-derived CDR1 and CDR2 are SEHNR and FQNEAQ (reference sequence). Between the trimmed V and J ends, which lost 5 bases and 4 bases, there was a span of 17 bases. CDR3 sequence: CASSDKDKEFTGELFF. The CDR3 nucleotides read TGTGCCAGCAGCGATAAGGACAAGGAATTCACCGGGGAGCTGTTTTTT.

Notes on this clonotype: The germline gene is not matched at one end of the junction; a read error may be the cause. The chain employs TRBV7-9 and TRBJ2-7; D is unresolved. This CDR3 has 14 amino acids. Germline-derived CDR1 and CDR2 are SEHNR and FQNEAQ (reference sequence). CDR3 residues: CASSSPLDFYGQYF. The CDR3 DNA sequence: TGTGCCAGCAGCTCTCCTCTCGACTTCTACGGGCAGTACTTC. Full variable domain (rest looked up from reference TRBV7-9 and TRBJ2-7): DTGVSQNPRHKITKRGQNVTFRCDPISEHNRLYWYRQTLGQGPEFLTYFQNEAQLEKSRLLSDRFSAERPKGSFSTLEIQRTEQGDSAMYLCASSSPLDFYGQYFGPGTRLTVT.

In its sample, this clonotype was seen many times. The chain is built from TRBV6-5 and TRBJ1-2; no clear D gene. The V end was cut by 5 bases, the J end by 8 bases, with 12 bases between. The CDR3 is made up of 12 amino acids. CDR1 and CDR2 from the germline V gene are MNHEY and SVGAGI. The CDR3 DNA sequence: TGTGCCAGCAGTCGGGATCTAGGCGGCTACACCTTC. Protein: CASSRDLGGYTF.

This clonotype was recorded many times. CDR3 coding DNA: TGTGCCTGGAGTGTAGAGGTGGGGGTGAAAGAGACCCAGTACTTC. It encodes CAWSVEVGVKETQYF. The chain combines TRBV30 with TRBJ2-5, with D possibly being TRBD1 or TRBD2 (5 bases each). Germline-derived CDR1 and CDR2 are GTSNPN and SVGIG (reference sequence). The CDR3 is 15 residues long. V was shortened by 0 bases and J by 3 bases, with 14 bases between the two germline ends.

In its sample, this clonotype was seen many times. The rearrangement links TRBV4-3 to TRBJ1-1; possible D gene TRBD1, 6 bases. Trimming removed 3 bases from V and 7 bases from J, with 15 bases in between. CDR3 length: 14 residues. Germline loops: CDR1 LGHNA, CDR2 YSLEER. The CDR3 protein is CASSQDRGGHEAFF. CDR3 sequence (DNA): TGCGCCAGCAGCCAGGACCGGGGGGGGCATGAAGCTTTCTTT.

The sample holds many counts of this clonotype. Mismatch with germline at one junction end may stem from a read error. The J gene is TRBJ2-7, the V gene TRBV4-1, with 7 bases matching TRBD2. The CDR3 has 14 amino acids. CDR1 and CDR2 (germline): MGHRA, YSYEKL. The CDR3 DNA follows: TGCGCCAGCGCCGTCGGGGAGGGCTCCGACGAGCAGTACTTC. Encoded protein: CASAVGEGSDEQYF.

Comment on this clonotype: The junction differs from germline at one of its ends, possibly a read error. V usage is TRBV19 and J usage is TRBJ1-4; weak D call: TRBD1 (5 bases). The CDR3 has 17 residues. Germline loops: CDR1 LNHDA, CDR2 SQIVND (reference sequence). CDR3: CASSSNDEGPTNGKLFF. For the CDR3, the DNA is TGTGCCAGTAGTTCCAATGATGAGGGACCAACTAATGGAAAACTGTTTTTT.

Many counts were recorded for this clonotype. The chain has TRBV7-9 and TRBJ2-1; either TRBD1 or TRBD2 may fit D (5 bases each). Germline loops: CDR1 SEHNR, CDR2 FQNEAQ (reference sequence). Trimming removed 7 bases from V and 1 base from J, with 14 bases in between. The CDR3 consists of 15 residues. CDR3 loop: CASNPGAESYNEQFF. Here the CDR3 DNA reads TGTGCCAGCAACCCCGGGGCGGAATCCTACAATGAGCAGTTCTTC.

This clonotype was picked up many times. The V call is TRBV5-8, the J call TRBJ2-3, with D tentatively TRBD1 or TRBD2 (7 bases each). CDR1 and CDR2 from the germline V gene are SGHTS and YDEGEE. The CDR3 runs to 17 residues. V was clipped by 4 bases and J by 0 bases, with 18 bases between them. CDR3 sequence (DNA): TGTGCCAGCAGCGGGGGGGACAGTTCCCCTAGCACAGATACGCAGTATTTT. This gives the protein CASSGGDSSPSTDTQYF.